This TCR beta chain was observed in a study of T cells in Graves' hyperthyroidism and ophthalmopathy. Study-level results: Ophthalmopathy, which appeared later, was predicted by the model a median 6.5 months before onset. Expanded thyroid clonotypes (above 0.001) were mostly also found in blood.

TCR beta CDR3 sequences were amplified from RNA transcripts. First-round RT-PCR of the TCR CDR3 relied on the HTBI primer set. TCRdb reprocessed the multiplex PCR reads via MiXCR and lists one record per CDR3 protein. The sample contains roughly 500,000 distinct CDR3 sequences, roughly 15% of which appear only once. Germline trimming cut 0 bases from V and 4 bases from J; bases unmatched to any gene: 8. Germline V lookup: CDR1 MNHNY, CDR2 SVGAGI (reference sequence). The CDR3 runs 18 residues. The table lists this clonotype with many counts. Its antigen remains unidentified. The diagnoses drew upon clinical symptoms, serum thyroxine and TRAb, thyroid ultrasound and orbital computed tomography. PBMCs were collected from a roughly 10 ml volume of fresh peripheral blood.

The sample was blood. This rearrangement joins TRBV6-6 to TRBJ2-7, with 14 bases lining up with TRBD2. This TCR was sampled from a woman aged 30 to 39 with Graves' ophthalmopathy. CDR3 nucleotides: TGTGCCAGCAGTTACTCGGGGACTAGCGGGAGATGGGGATACGAGCAGTACTTC. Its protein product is CASSYSGTSGRWGYEQYF.